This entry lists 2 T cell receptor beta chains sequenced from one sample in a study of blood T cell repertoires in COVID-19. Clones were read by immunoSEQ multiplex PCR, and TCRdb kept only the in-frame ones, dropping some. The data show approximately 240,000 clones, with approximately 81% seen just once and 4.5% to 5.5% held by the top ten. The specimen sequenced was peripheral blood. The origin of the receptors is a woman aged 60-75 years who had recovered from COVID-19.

The CDR3 bases are TGTGCCAGCAGCCGCCCGGGGCCTGACAGGGGAGACTATGGCTACACCTTC. This codes for CASSRPGPDRGDYGYTF. V and J are TRBV4-2 and TRBJ1-2; 8 nucleotides match TRBD1. Trimming removed 4 bases from V and 3 bases from J; junction bases left unmatched: 13. The CDR3 length is 17 residues. Germline values: CDR1 LGHNA, CDR2 YNFKEQ.

CDR3 region: CASSVQGANTGELFF. CDR3 DNA sequence: TGTGCCAGCAGCGTCCAGGGGGCGAACACCGGGGAGCTGTTTTTT. The V gene is TRBV7-3, the J gene TRBJ2-2; 7 nucleotides align to TRBD1. The V gene end was trimmed by 5 bases and the J gene end by 0 bases; junction bases not matched to a gene: 3. The CDR3 has 15 residues. Germline V gene data show CDR1 as SGHTA and CDR2 as FQGTGA. Drawing the rest from reference TRBV7-3 and TRBJ2-2, the complete variable domain is GAGVSQTPSNKVTEKGKYVELRCDPISGHTALYWYRQSLGQGPEFLIYFQGTGAADDSGLPNDRFFAVRPEGSVSTLKIQRTERGDSAVYLCASSVQGANTGELFFGEGSRLTVL.